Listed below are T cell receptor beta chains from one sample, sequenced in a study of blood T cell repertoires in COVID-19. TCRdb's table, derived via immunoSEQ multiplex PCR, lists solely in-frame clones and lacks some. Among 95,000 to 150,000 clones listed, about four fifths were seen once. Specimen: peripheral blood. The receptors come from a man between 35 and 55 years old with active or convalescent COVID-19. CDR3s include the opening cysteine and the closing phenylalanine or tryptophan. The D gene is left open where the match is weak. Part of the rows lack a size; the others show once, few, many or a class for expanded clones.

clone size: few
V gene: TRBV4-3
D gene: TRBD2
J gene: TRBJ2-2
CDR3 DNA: TGCGCCAGCAGCCAAAATACTAGCGGATCGAACACCGGGGAGCTGTTTTTT
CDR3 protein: CASSQNTSGSNTGELFF

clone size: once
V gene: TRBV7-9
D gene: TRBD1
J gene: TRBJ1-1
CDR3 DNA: TGTGCCAGCAGCGTTAGCCCGACAGGGGGAAGCACTGAAGCTTTCTTT
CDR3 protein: CASSVSPTGGSTEAFF

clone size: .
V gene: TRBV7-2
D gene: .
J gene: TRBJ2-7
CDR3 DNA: TGTGCCAGCACCACCGACTTTAGCTCCTACGAGCAGTACTTC
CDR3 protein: CASTTDFSSYEQYF

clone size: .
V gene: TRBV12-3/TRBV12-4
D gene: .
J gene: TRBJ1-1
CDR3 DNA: TGTGCCAGCAGTCAACAGGGAATCCAAGCTTTCTTT
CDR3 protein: CASSQQGIQAFF

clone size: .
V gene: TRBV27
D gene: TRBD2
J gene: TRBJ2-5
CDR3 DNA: TGTGCCAGCAGTAAGACGGGAGGGGGAGAGACCCAGTACTTC
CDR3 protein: CASSKTGGGETQYF

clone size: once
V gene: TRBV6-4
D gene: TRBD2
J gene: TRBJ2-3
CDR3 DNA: TGTGCCAGCAGTGACCGAGCGGGGAGCACAGATACGCAGTATTTT
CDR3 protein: CASSDRAGSTDTQYF

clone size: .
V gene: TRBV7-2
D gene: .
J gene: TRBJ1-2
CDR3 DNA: TGTGCCAGCAGCTCACAGGGCCACTATGGCTACACCTTC
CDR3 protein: CASSSQGHYGYTF

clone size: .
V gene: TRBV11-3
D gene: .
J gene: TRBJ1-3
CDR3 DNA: TGTGCCAGCAGCTTAGGAACAGTATTCGGAAACACCATATATTTT
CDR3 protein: CASSLGTVFGNTIYF

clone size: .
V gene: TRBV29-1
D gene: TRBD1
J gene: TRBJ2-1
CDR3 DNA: TGCAGCGTTGATGGGATGGACAGGGGGCACGATGAGCAGTTCTTC
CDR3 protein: CSVDGMDRGHDEQFF

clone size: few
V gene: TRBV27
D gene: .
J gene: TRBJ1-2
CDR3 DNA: TGTGCCAGCAGTCTCAAGACAGGACCGAATGGCTACACCTTC
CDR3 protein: CASSLKTGPNGYTF

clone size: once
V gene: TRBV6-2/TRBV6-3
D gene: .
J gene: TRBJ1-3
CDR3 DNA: TGTGCCAGCAGTTCTAGACTCTCTGGAAACACCATATATTTT
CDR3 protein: CASSSRLSGNTIYF

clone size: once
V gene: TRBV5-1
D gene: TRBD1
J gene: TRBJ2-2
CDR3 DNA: TGCGCCAGCAGCTTGGGGACAGGGACCAACACCGGGGAGCTGTTTTTT
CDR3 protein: CASSLGTGTNTGELFF

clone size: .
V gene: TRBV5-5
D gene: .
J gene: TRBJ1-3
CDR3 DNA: TGTGCCAGCAACTTCAACGGACACTCTGGAAACACCATATATTTT
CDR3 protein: CASNFNGHSGNTIYF

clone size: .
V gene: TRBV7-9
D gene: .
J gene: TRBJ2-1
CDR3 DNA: TGTGCCAGCAGCTTAGCCCGTGACAATGAGCAGTTCTTC
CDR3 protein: CASSLARDNEQFF

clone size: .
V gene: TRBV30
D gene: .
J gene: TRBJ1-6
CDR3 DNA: TGTGCCTGGAGTGTCGGGTCCTCCTATAATTCACCCCTCCACTTT
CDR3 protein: CAWSVGSSYNSPLHF

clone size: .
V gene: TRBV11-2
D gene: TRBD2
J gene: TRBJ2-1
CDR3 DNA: TGTGCCAGCAGCCCCCCACTAGCGGGAGCAGGTGAGCAGTTCTTC
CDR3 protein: CASSPPLAGAGEQFF

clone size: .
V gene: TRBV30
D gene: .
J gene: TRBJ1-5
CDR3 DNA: TGTGCCTGGAGTGTAGGGGCAGCTAGCAATCAGCCCCAGCATTTT
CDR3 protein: CAWSVGAASNQPQHF

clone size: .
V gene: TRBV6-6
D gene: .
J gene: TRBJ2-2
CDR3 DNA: TGTGCCAGCACCGGGACTTCGGCCGGGGAGCTGTTTTTT
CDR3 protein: CASTGTSAGELFF

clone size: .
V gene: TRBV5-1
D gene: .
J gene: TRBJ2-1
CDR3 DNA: TGCGCCAGCAGCTTGGAGGGGACATGGGCACGTGAGCAGTTCTTC
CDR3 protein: CASSLEGTWAREQFF

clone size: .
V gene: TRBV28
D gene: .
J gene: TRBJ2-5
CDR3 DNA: TGTGCCAGCAGTTTTATTACTACCCAAGAGACCCAGTACTTC
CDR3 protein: CASSFITTQETQYF

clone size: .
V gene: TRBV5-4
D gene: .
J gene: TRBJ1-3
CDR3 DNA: TGTGCCAGCAGTGGGACATTCTCTGGAAACACCATATATTTT
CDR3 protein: CASSGTFSGNTIYF

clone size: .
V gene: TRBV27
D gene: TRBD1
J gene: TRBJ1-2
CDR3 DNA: TGTGCCAGCAGTTCCATGACAGGGGTGGACTATGGCTACACCTTC
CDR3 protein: CASSSMTGVDYGYTF

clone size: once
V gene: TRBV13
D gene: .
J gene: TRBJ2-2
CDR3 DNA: TGTGCCAGCAGCTTCCCGGGAGAGGAAGCCGGGGAGCTGTTTTTT
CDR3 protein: CASSFPGEEAGELFF

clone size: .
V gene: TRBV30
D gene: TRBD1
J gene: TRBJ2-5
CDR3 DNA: TGTGCCTGGAGTAGGGCAGGGGGAGAGACCCAGTACTTC
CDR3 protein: CAWSRAGGETQYF

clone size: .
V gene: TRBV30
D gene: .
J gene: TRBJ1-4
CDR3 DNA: TGTGCCTGGAGTTCCTCCCCAGGGTTCTCCGAAAAACTGTTTTTT
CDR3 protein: CAWSSSPGFSEKLFF

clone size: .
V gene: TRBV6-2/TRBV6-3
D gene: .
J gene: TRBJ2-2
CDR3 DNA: TGTGCCAGCAGTAGAGGTAGACAGACCGGGGAGCTGTTTTTT
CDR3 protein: CASSRGRQTGELFF

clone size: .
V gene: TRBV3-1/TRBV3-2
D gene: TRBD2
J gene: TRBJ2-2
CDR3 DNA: TGTGCCAGCAGCCTGTACTACTTAGCGGGGGGTCTCAACACCGGGGAGCTGTTTTTT
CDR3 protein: CASSLYYLAGGLNTGELFF

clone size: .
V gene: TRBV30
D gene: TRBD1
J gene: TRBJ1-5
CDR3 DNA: TGTGCCTGGAGTGTCACAGGGGGACGGCCCCAGCATTTT
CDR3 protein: CAWSVTGGRPQHF

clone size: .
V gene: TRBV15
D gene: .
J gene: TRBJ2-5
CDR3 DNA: TGTGCCACCAGCAGAGATTTGGCGGAATACCAAGAGACCCAGTACTTC
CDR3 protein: CATSRDLAEYQETQYF

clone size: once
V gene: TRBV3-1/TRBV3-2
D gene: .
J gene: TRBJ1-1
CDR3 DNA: TGTGCCAGCAGCCAAGATATGGTAGGCCGGGTGGCTTTCTTT
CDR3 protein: CASSQDMVGRVAFF

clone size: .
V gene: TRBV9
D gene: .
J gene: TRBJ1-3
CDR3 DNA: TGTGCCAGCAGTGCCGGAGGGGCTGGAAACACCATATATTTT
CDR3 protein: CASSAGGAGNTIYF

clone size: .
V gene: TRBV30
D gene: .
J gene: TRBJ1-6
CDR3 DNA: TGTGCCTGTCAGGGGAGCTCCTATAATTCACCCCTCCACTTT
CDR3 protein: CACQGSSYNSPLHF

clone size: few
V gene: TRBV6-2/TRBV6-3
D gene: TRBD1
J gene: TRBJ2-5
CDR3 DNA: TGTGCCAGCAGTTACGAAGTCCGGGGACAGGGGAGAGAGACCCAGTACTTC
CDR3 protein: CASSYEVRGQGRETQYF

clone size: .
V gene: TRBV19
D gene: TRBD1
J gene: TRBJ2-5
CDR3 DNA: TGTGCCAGTAGTATTACCGGGACAGGGGGCTGGGAGACCCAGTACTTC
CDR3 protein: CASSITGTGGWETQYF

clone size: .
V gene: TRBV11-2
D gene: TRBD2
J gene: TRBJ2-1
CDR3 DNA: TGTGCCAGCAGCACCCCAGGACTAGCGGGAGCAGAGCAGTTCTTC
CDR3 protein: CASSTPGLAGAEQFF

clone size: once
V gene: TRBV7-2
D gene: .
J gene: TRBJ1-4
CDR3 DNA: TGTGCCAGCAGCTTAGTTCCAGGGACAACTAATGAAAAACTGTTTTTT
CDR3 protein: CASSLVPGTTNEKLFF

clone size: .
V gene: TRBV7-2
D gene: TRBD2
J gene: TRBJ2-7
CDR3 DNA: TGTGCCAGCAGCTTAAGGGGACTAGCGGGAGGTTCCGAGCAGTACTTC
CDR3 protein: CASSLRGLAGGSEQYF

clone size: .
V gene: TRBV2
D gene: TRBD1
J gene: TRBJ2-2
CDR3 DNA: TGTGCCAGCACCCTGCAGGGGGCGCAAAGCGGGGAGCTGTTTTTT
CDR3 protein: CASTLQGAQSGELFF

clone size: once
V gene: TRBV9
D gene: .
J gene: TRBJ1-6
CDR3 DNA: TGTGCCAGCAGCGTGCTAACTCACCGGGAAAGGGGGGGAGGCGCGAATTCACCCCTCCACTTT
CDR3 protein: CASSVLTHRERGGGANSPLHF

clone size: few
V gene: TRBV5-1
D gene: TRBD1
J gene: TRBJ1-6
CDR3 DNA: TGCGCCAGCAGCTCGACAGGGGTGGAGGATTCACCCCTCCACTTT
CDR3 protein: CASSSTGVEDSPLHF

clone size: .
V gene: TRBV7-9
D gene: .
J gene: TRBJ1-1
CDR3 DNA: TGTGCCAGCAGCTTAGAGGCAGGGGTGACTGAAGCTTTCTTT
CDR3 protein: CASSLEAGVTEAFF

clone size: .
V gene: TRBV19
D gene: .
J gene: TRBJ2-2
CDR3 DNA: TGTGCCAGTACTTCTGGCGGAGTATTTACCGGGGAGCTGTTTTTT
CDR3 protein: CASTSGGVFTGELFF

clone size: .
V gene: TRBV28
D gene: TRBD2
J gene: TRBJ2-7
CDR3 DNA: TGTGCCAGCACCTCCTGGGCGGGAGCATCGGACTACGAGCAGTACTTC
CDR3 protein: CASTSWAGASDYEQYF

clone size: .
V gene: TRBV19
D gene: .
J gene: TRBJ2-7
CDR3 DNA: TGTGCCAGTAGCCGAGGGAGTGGGACTGGCTACGAGCAGTACTTC
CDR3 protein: CASSRGSGTGYEQYF

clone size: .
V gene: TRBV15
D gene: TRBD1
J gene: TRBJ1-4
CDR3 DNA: TGTGCCACCAGCAGGGACAGGGTTGAAAAACTGTTTTTT
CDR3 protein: CATSRDRVEKLFF

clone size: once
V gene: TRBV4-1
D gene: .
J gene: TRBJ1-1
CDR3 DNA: TGCGCCAGCAGCCAGACCTTACTAATGAACACTGAAGCTTTCTTT
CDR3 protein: CASSQTLLMNTEAFF

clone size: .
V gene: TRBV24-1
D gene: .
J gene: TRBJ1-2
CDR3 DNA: TGTGCCACCAGTGACAATGACAGCCTCTATGGCTACACCTTC
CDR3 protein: CATSDNDSLYGYTF

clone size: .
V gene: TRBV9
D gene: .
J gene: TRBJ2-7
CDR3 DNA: TGTGCCAGCAGCGTGGGGGGACAGCAGCCCGAGCAGTACTTC
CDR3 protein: CASSVGGQQPEQYF

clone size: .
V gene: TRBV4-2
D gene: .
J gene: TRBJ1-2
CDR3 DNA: TGTGCCAGCAGCCAATTCCAGGGTTCCGAGACCTATGGCTACACCTTC
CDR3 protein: CASSQFQGSETYGYTF

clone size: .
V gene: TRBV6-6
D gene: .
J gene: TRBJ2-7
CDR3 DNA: TGTGCCAGCAGGGCGGAGGGTCTGGGCGAGCAGTACTTC
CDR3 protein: CASRAEGLGEQYF

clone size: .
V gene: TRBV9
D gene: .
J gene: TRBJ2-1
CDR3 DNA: TGTGCCAGCAGCGTAGCGGACTCCCAGTTTAATGAGCAGTTCTTC
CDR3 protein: CASSVADSQFNEQFF

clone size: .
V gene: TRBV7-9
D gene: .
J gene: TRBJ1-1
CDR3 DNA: TGTGCCAGCAGTTCCCCGAACAGGAACACTGAAGCTTTCTTT
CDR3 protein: CASSSPNRNTEAFF

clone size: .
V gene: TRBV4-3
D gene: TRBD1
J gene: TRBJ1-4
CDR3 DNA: TGCGCCAGCAGCCAACAGACAGGGGGTTATGAAAAACTGTTTTTT
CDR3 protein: CASSQQTGGYEKLFF